The 32 T cell receptor beta chains given below trace back to one sample, sequenced in a study of blood T cell repertoires in COVID-19. TCRdb's copy holds only in-frame clones and misses some; the assay was immunoSEQ multiplex PCR. In the table there are roughly 200,000 clones, 81% of which are singletons. Sequencing was carried out using peripheral blood. These receptors were taken from a woman older than 75 with acute or convalescent COVID-19.

This sequence joins TRBV27 and TRBJ1-3, with unresolved D. The CDR3 has 13 amino acids. Trimming cost V 10 bases and J 0 bases, with 10 bases left between them. The germline gives CDR1 MNHEY, CDR2 SMNVEV (reference sequence). For the CDR3, the DNA is TGTGCCATCGAAACTTACTCTGGAAACACCATATATTTT. Protein: CAIETYSGNTIYF.

CDR3 in DNA: TGTGCCAGCTCACCACCGGTTCCGGGGGCCGGGGGGGGGCAGTTCTTC. This encodes CASSPPVPGAGGGQFF. The genes are TRBV18 and TRBJ2-1; 8 positions agree with TRBD2. J gave up 12 bases and V 0 bases, and 13 bases lay outside the gene matches. CDR3 length: 16 amino acids. Germline values: CDR1 KGHSH, CDR2 LQKENI.

The V gene is TRBV30, the J gene TRBJ1-1, with D possibly matching TRBD1 (6 bases). The length of the CDR3 is 15 residues. Germline V gives CDR1 GTSNPN, CDR2 SVGIG (reference sequence). Trimming pared 2 bases from V and 3 bases from J, leaving 16 bases between. CDR3 in DNA: TGTGCCTGGAGTACACAGGGAAGGGCGTACACTGAAGCTTTCTTT. It codes for CAWSTQGRAYTEAFF. Combining the CDR3 with reference TRBV30 and TRBJ1-1 gives the whole variable domain SQTIHQWPATLVQPVGSPLSLECTVEGTSNPNLYWYRQAAGRGLQLLFYSVGIGQISSEVPQNLSASRPQDRQFILSSKKLLLSDSGFYLCAWSTQGRAYTEAFFGQGTRLTVV.

V is TRBV29-1 and J is TRBJ2-7, with a weak D call TRBD1 (6 bases). The CDR3 extends over 12 amino acids. CDR1 is SQVTM, CDR2 ANQGSEA, per germline. Trimming cost V 4 bases and J 5 bases, with 12 bases left between them. This chain's CDR3 is CSVARGSHEQYF. DNA of the CDR3: TGCAGCGTTGCCAGGGGATCCCACGAGCAGTACTTC.

This clone was detected only a few times. The V and J genes are TRBV7-8 and TRBJ2-5, with 9 bases matching TRBD2. The CDR3 is 19 amino acids. CDR1 is SGHVS, CDR2 FQNEAQ, per germline. V dropped 1 base and J dropped 5; count of bases not matched to a gene: 17. The CDR3 is CASSLDLGGRAPSGETQYF. The CDR3 DNA sequence: TGTGCCAGCAGCTTAGATCTTGGCGGGAGGGCCCCTTCAGGGGAGACCCAGTACTTC.

The V gene is TRBV28, the J gene TRBJ2-1; 13 bases are a match to TRBD2. CDR3 length equals 17 residues. Germline CDR1 MDHEN, CDR2 SYDVKM. J lost 5 bases, V lost 5 bases, and 9 bases had no gene match. The DNA of the CDR3 is TGTGCCAGCAGTACCCTGGGGACTAGCGGGGCACACAATGAGCAGTTCTTC. Residues: CASSTLGTSGAHNEQFF.

This clone came up once. The rearrangement links TRBV19 to TRBJ1-2; tentatively, D is TRBD1 (5 bases). V was trimmed by 6 bases and J by 1 base, leaving 21 bases between them. CDR3 length equals 17 residues. Germline V gene data show CDR1 as LNHDA and CDR2 as SQIVND (reference sequence). The CDR3 coding sequence is TGTGCCAGTAGGGAACAATCAACAGGCCATCTTAACTATGGCTACACCTTC. It encodes CASREQSTGHLNYGYTF.

V gene TRBV2 combines with J gene TRBJ2-5; weak D call: TRBD2 (6 bases). The CDR3 is made up of 12 amino acids. Germline CDR1 is SNHLY and CDR2 is FYNNEI. The germline V and J ends were trimmed by 8 bases and 5 bases, with 12 bases remaining between them. The CDR3 reads CASGTRGETQYF. DNA of the CDR3: TGTGCCAGCGGAACACGGGGGGAGACCCAGTACTTC.

The V gene is TRBV6-6, the J gene TRBJ2-1; perhaps TRBD1 as D (5 bases). CDR1 is MNHNY and CDR2 is SVGAGI in the germline V gene (reference sequence). The length of the CDR3 is 12 residues. Between the trimmed V and J ends, which lost 2 bases and 8 bases, there was a span of 7 bases. The CDR3 region has the DNA TGTGCCAGCAGTTACGGGGCTGATGAGCAGTTCTTC. As protein: CASSYGADEQFF.

The chain employs TRBV2 and TRBJ1-1, with D perhaps matching TRBD1 (6 bases). Germline values: CDR1 SNHLY, CDR2 FYNNEI. The CDR3 sequence is 16 residues long. Trimming shortened V by 4 bases and J by 3 bases, and 18 bases separated the two germline ends. CDR3 in DNA: TGTGCCAGCAGTGGGCGGCCGGGGGGGCAGGACACTGAAGCTTTCTTT. Translated: CASSGRPGGQDTEAFF. The whole variable domain, filled in from reference TRBV2 and TRBJ1-1, reads EPEVTQTPSHQVTQMGQEVILRCVPISNHLYFYWYRQILGQKVEFLVSFYNNEISEKSEIFDDQFSVERPDGSNFTLKIRSTKLEDSAMYFCASSGRPGGQDTEAFFGQGTRLTVV.

CDR3 in amino acids: CASSSRTASISGNTIYF. CDR3 bases: TGTGCCAGCAGCTCTCGGACAGCTTCCATCTCTGGAAACACCATATATTTT. The V and J genes are TRBV7-9 and TRBJ1-3, with D perhaps TRBD1 (6 bases). Trimming took 4 bases from V and 0 from J, leaving 16 bases between them. The CDR3 loop spans 17 amino acids. Germline V gene lookup returns CDR1 SEHNR and CDR2 FQNEAQ (reference sequence).

V and J are TRBV10-1 and TRBJ2-1, with D possibly being TRBD2 (6 bases). The CDR3 sequence is 14 residues long. Germline V CDR1 and CDR2: WNHNN, SYGVQD (reference sequence). The V and J ends lost 6 bases and 10 bases respectively, with 19 bases between them. In nucleotides, the CDR3 is TGCGCCAGCAGCGCCTCGGGCGGGATCGAAGAGCAGTTCTTC. It is translated as CASSASGGIEEQFF.

This clone came up a few times. The rearrangement links TRBV6-5 to TRBJ1-3, with D hard to call. CDR3 size: 14 residues. The V end lost 4 bases, the J end lost 1 base, and 8 bases lay between the germline ends. Looked up from germline, CDR1 is MNHEY and CDR2 is SVGAGI. For the CDR3, the DNA is TGTGCCAGCAGTTTGACTTTGTCTGGAAACACCATATATTTT. Its protein product is CASSLTLSGNTIYF.

This chain joins TRBV19 and TRBJ2-3; no clear D. The CDR3 totals 14 residues. Looked up from germline, CDR1 is LNHDA and CDR2 is SQIVND (reference sequence). Trimming shortened V by 5 bases and J by 8 bases, and 17 bases separated the two germline ends. DNA for the CDR3: TGTGCCAGTAGTTCTCAGACCCACCGGGTTACGCAGTATTTT. Its protein is CASSSQTHRVTQYF.

Only one count was recorded for this clone. V usage is TRBV12-3 or TRBV12-4 and J usage is TRBJ1-1; a possible D gene is TRBD1 (5 bases). V lost 5 bases and J lost 4, with 8 bases in between. The CDR3 totals 12 residues. The CDR3 DNA reads as TGTGCCAGCAGTACGGGGGGCACTGAAGCTTTCTTT. It yields the protein CASSTGGTEAFF.

In nucleotides, the CDR3 is TGTGCCAGCAGTGTTACAGCGGGGCCTCCCTACGAGCAGTACTTC. It yields the protein CASSVTAGPPYEQYF. The chain uses TRBV6-4 and TRBJ2-7, with TRBD2 matching 7 bases. CDR3 length: 15 residues. With 4 bases clipped from V and 2 bases from J, the junction kept 8 bases outside the gene matches. Germline V gene data show CDR1 as MRHNA and CDR2 as SNTAGT.

The table lists this clone with many counts. The chain links TRBV4-1 to TRBJ1-1; D gene ambiguous. Trimming shortened V by 2 bases and J by 4 bases, and 11 bases separated the two germline ends. This CDR3 contains 14 residues. The V gene's germline CDR1 is MGHRA and CDR2 YSYEKL. The DNA of the CDR3 is TGCGCCAGCAGCCAATCTCCGAGGGCCACTGAAGCTTTCTTT. Amino acids: CASSQSPRATEAFF.

This rearrangement joins TRBV7-9 to TRBJ1-2, with TRBD1 identical over 8 bases. V was clipped by 3 bases and J by 3 bases; unmatched bases: 6. This CDR3 is 15 amino acids long. Germline CDR1 and CDR2: SEHNR and FQNEAQ (reference sequence). The DNA for the CDR3 is TGTGCCAGCAGCTTGGGGACAGGATCCCACTATGGCTACACCTTC. Encoded protein: CASSLGTGSHYGYTF. The variable domain in full, with the rest retrieved from reference TRBV7-9 and TRBJ1-2, is DTGVSQNPRHKITKRGQNVTFRCDPISEHNRLYWYRQTLGQGPEFLTYFQNEAQLEKSRLLSDRFSAERPKGSFSTLEIQRTEQGDSAMYLCASSLGTGSHYGYTFGSGTRLTVV.

The chain has TRBV5-1 and TRBJ2-1; TRBD2 matches at 8 bases. The V gene end was trimmed by 4 bases and the J gene end by 0 bases; junction bases not matched to a gene: 9. The CDR3 sequence is 17 residues long. Germline V lookup: CDR1 SGHRS, CDR2 YFSETQ. CDR3 amino acids: CASSQDNSGISYNEQFF. As DNA, the CDR3 is TGCGCCAGCAGCCAAGACAATAGCGGGATCTCCTACAATGAGCAGTTCTTC.

This clone was recorded only once. J is TRBJ2-3 and V is TRBV5-1; D might be TRBD2 (6 bases). The CDR3 spans 16 residues. Germline loops: CDR1 SGHRS, CDR2 YFSETQ. V gave up 0 bases and J gave up 2 bases, with 13 bases separating them. CDR3 region: CASSLVGTGITDTQYF. For the CDR3, the DNA is TGCGCCAGCAGCTTGGTCGGGACTGGGATCACAGATACGCAGTATTTT.

This clone was detected only a few times. The V and J genes are TRBV12-3 or TRBV12-4 and TRBJ1-1; maybe TRBD1 (5 bases). This CDR3 spans 11 amino acids. The germline V and J ends were trimmed by 5 bases and 11 bases, with 12 bases remaining between them. DNA of the CDR3: TGTGCCAGCAGTCAGACAGCTGGGGCTTTCTTT. This gives the protein CASSQTAGAFF.

The chain couples TRBV21-1 to TRBJ2-1; the D call TRBD2 from the table was never checked on the DNA. TRBV21-1 counts as a pseudogene. The CDR3 covers 16 residues. The CDR3 region is CASSPRSGRSYNEQFF. The CDR3 bases are TGTGCCAGCAGCCCTCGTAGCGGGAGATCCTACAATGAGCAGTTCTTC.

The genes are TRBV5-1 and TRBJ1-3; D is perhaps TRBD1 (6 bases). Germline CDR1 SGHRS, CDR2 YFSETQ. Trimming took off 0 bases at V and 0 bases at J, with 13 bases between the two ends. This CDR3 is 17 amino acids long. CDR3 bases: TGCGCCAGCAGCTTGGCAGGACAGCCGCACTCTGGAAACACCATATATTTT. As protein: CASSLAGQPHSGNTIYF.

The chain employs TRBV6-5 and TRBJ1-2, with D tentatively TRBD1 (6 bases). The CDR3 runs to 13 residues. The V end lost 9 bases, the J end lost 8 bases, and 19 bases lay between the germline ends. Germline CDR1 is MNHEY and CDR2 is SVGAGI. The CDR3 here is CASRQVLKAGYTF. Written as DNA, the CDR3 is TGTGCCAGTCGACAGGTCCTAAAGGCCGGCTACACCTTC.

This chain joins TRBV5-1 and TRBJ1-6; 8 nucleotides align to TRBD1. With 2 bases clipped from V and 6 bases from J, the junction kept 4 bases outside the gene matches. Germline CDR1 is SGHRS and CDR2 is YFSETQ. The length of the CDR3 is 15 residues. The CDR3 loop reads CASSFSGGGNSPLHF. In nucleotides, the CDR3 is TGCGCCAGCAGCTTCTCAGGGGGCGGTAATTCACCCCTCCACTTT.

The chain joins TRBV10-3 to TRBJ2-1; D is uncertain. From germline, CDR1 is ENHRY and CDR2 SYGVKD. This CDR3 is 14 amino acids long. Trimming pared 3 bases from V and 1 base from J, leaving 7 bases between. This CDR3 reads CAISDVQSYNEQFF. The CDR3 bases are TGTGCCATCAGTGATGTGCAGTCCTACAATGAGCAGTTCTTC.

This clone was recorded only once. The chain is built from TRBV3-1 (or the pseudogene TRBV3-2) and TRBJ1-1, with D possibly TRBD1 on 6 matching bases. The CDR3 contains 13 residues. Germline V gene sequence: CDR1 LGHDT, CDR2 YNNKEL (reference sequence). V shed 2 bases and J shed 4 bases, with 8 bases lying between them. The DNA for the CDR3 is TGTGCCAGCAGCCAACAGGGGATCACTGAAGCTTTCTTT. Translating it yields CASSQQGITEAFF.

This sequence joins TRBV5-6 and TRBJ2-4; 9 bases agree with TRBD1. Looked up from germline, CDR1 is SGHDT and CDR2 is YYEEEE. V shed 4 bases, J shed 5 bases, and the junction held 10 bases outside the gene matches. The CDR3 extends over 16 amino acids. This CDR3 is CASSPGTGFGQNIQYF. The CDR3, as DNA: TGTGCCAGCAGCCCAGGGACAGGGTTTGGACAAAACATTCAGTACTTC.

In the case of this clone: The junction differs from germline at one of its ends, possibly a read error. The rearrangement joins TRBV12-3 or TRBV12-4 to TRBJ1-2; 8 bases agree with TRBD1. CDR3 length: 12 residues. CDR3 sequence reads: CASRTGDGGCTF. The CDR3 coding sequence is TGTGCCAGCAGGACAGGGGACGGAGGCTGCACCTTC.

This chain uses TRBV7-9 with TRBJ2-3; 10 bases line up with TRBD2. V lost 1 base and J lost 4; bases outside the gene matches: 14. The CDR3 is 19 residues long. The V gene's germline CDR1 is SEHNR and CDR2 FQNEAQ (reference sequence). The CDR3 sequence is CASSLVYSGGARGPDTQYF. The CDR3 DNA sequence: TGTGCCAGCAGCTTAGTTTACAGCGGGGGGGCTAGAGGTCCAGATACGCAGTATTTT.

This rearrangement joins TRBV5-5 to TRBJ2-3, with a tentative D call TRBD2 (6 bases). With 2 bases removed from V and 3 bases from J, the gap between germline ends came to 10 bases. Germline loops: CDR1 SGHKS, CDR2 YYEKEE (reference sequence). The CDR3 is 14 amino acids. CDR3 loop: CASSFDRETDTQYF. The CDR3 nucleotides are TGTGCCAGCAGCTTTGACCGGGAGACAGATACGCAGTATTTT.

The table lists this clone with a count of one. The rearrangement joins TRBV7-2 to TRBJ2-7; D possibly corresponds to TRBD1 (7 bases). Looked up from germline, CDR1 is SGHTA and CDR2 is FQGNSA. The CDR3 extends over 16 amino acids. The germline V and J ends were trimmed by 9 bases and 3 bases, with 24 bases remaining between them. CDR3 protein: CASAIWRGRSNYEQYF. CDR3 DNA sequence: TGTGCCAGTGCCATTTGGAGGGGGCGAAGCAACTACGAGCAGTACTTC. The whole variable domain, remainder taken from reference TRBV7-2 and TRBJ2-7, is GAGVSQSPSNKVTEKGKDVELRCDPISGHTALYWYRQSLGQGLEFLIYFQGNSAPDKSGLPSDRFSAERTGGSVSTLTIQRTQQEDSAVYLCASAIWRGRSNYEQYFGPGTRLTVT.